The 10 T cell receptor beta chains in this list originate from one sample, sequenced in a study of blood T cells in healthy people across ages (dated by TCRdb to between 2014 and 2017). The protocol used for the library was 5' RACE. These reads were obtained on an Illumina HiSeq 2500. The second PCR ran for roughly 6 to 11 cycles and used a J-beta primer mix along with a sample-barcoded 5' primer. Starting from the raw public reads, TCRdb applied fastp trimming at Q25, assembled clones with MiXCR and retained in-frame beta chains. CDR3 protein sequences are deduplicated, and each keeps its most common genes and DNA. Counted in this sample were hundreds of thousands of distinct CDR3 sequences; approximately 49% of them appeared once. About a third of the sample rests with the top ten. Sequences were obtained from blood. The receptors here all came from a woman in her sixties or seventies in good health.

The rearrangement joins TRBV29-1 to TRBJ2-5; 7 nucleotides match TRBD1. Germline V lookup: CDR1 SQVTM, CDR2 ANQGSEA. Losses at the gene ends were 4 bases for V and 1 base for J; bases not matched to a gene: 6. This CDR3 has 14 residues. CDR3 sequence (DNA): TGCAGCGTTGGACACGGGACAGCCCAAGAGACCCAGTACTTC. This gives the protein CSVGHGTAQETQYF.

The chain couples TRBV3-1 to TRBJ2-3, with a possible D match to TRBD2 (6 bases). The CDR3 totals 17 residues. Germline assignment: CDR1 LGHDT and CDR2 YNNKEL (reference sequence). V was cut by 4 bases and J by 2 bases, with 19 bases left in between. The DNA for the CDR3 is TGTGCCAGCAGCCCACATTGGGGGGATTTTAACACAGATACGCAGTATTTT. Translating gives CASSPHWGDFNTDTQYF.

The chain joins TRBV20-1 to TRBJ2-4; D remains ambiguous. CDR1 and CDR2 from the germline V gene are DFQATT and SNEGSKA (reference sequence). V shed 2 bases and J shed 0 bases, with 11 bases lying between them. The CDR3 length is 15 residues. The CDR3: CSARLADGAKNIQYF. DNA of the CDR3: TGCAGTGCTAGACTTGCGGACGGAGCCAAAAACATTCAGTACTTC.

A few counts support this clonotype. The chain joins TRBV25-1 to TRBJ2-1; 12 bases fit TRBD2. The CDR3 runs 20 residues. The germline CDR1 and CDR2 sequences are MGHDK and SYGVNS. Trimming at V came to 3 bases and at J to 0 bases, leaving 12 bases not matched to a gene. The CDR3 DNA follows: TGTGCCAGCAGTGATTTTCTAGCGGGAGGGCCTCGAAGCTCCTACAATGAGCAGTTCTTC. Residues: CASSDFLAGGPRSSYNEQFF.

This sequence joins TRBV7-2 and TRBJ2-1, with a possible D match to TRBD1 (7 bases). This CDR3 is built from 15 residues. Germline loops: CDR1 SGHTA, CDR2 FQGNSA. With 5 bases removed from V and 8 bases from J, the gap between germline ends came to 19 bases. Here the CDR3 DNA reads TGTGCCAGCAGCCAGGCGGTGGCAGGGGGGTATGAGCAGTTCTTC. Protein product: CASSQAVAGGYEQFF.

The gene calls are TRBV4-3 and TRBJ2-7; perhaps TRBD2 as D (7 bases). The CDR3 is made up of 16 amino acids. The V end was cut by 0 bases, the J end by 2 bases, with 14 bases between. Germline lookup yields CDR1 LGHNA and CDR2 YSLEER. The CDR3 DNA reads TGCGCCAGCAGCCAAGATGGGGGGGCCTGGACCTACGAGCAGTACTTC. Protein product: CASSQDGGAWTYEQYF.

This clonotype showed up just a few times. J is TRBJ2-7 and V is TRBV27; perhaps TRBD2 as D (5 bases). Looked up from germline, CDR1 is MNHEY and CDR2 is SMNVEV (reference sequence). The CDR3 contains 16 residues. V was cut by 7 bases and J by 1 base, with 20 bases left in between. CDR3 bases: TGTGCCAGCAATGCTTTGGGCGGGCCCCGTTCCTACGAGCAGTACTTC. Protein: CASNALGGPRSYEQYF.

This clonotype was recorded once. V and J are TRBV7-2 and TRBJ2-5; no definite D call. The V and J ends lost 5 bases and 0 bases respectively, with 7 bases between them. The length of the CDR3 is 13 residues. From germline, CDR1 is SGHTA and CDR2 FQGNSA. The chain's CDR3 is CASSPWNQETQYF. The CDR3 DNA reads as TGTGCCAGCAGCCCTTGGAACCAAGAGACCCAGTACTTC.

The chain joins TRBV7-2 to TRBJ2-2; D might be TRBD1 (5 bases). The CDR3 runs 15 residues. Trimming cost V 5 bases and J 2 bases, with 12 bases left between them. Germline V gives CDR1 SGHTA, CDR2 FQGNSA. Here the CDR3 DNA reads TGTGCCAGCAGCCAGGGTAGGGCAAACACCGGGGAGCTGTTTTTT. It specifies CASSQGRANTGELFF.

The rearrangement links TRBV27 to TRBJ1-2, with 9 bases identical to TRBD1. J gave up 5 bases and V 4 bases, and 11 bases lay outside the gene matches. The CDR3 contains 16 residues. Germline lookup yields CDR1 MNHEY and CDR2 SMNVEV (reference sequence). CDR3 region: CASSSSGTGGWYGYTF. For the CDR3, the DNA is TGTGCCAGCAGTTCATCCGGAACAGGGGGCTGGTATGGCTACACCTTC.